The 28 T cell receptor beta chains listed next were all sequenced from one sample in a study of cytomegalovirus exposure and HLA in healthy donors. In the PCR, 60 Vbeta and 13 Jbeta primers were used. TCRdb keeps only in-frame clones here, not all; method: immunoSEQ multiplex PCR. The sample lists 150,000 to 170,000 clones; approximately 80% were seen once. Input material: PBMCs. The receptors shown here come from a woman between 40 and 55 years old in good health and CMV-seropositive.

The CDR3 spells CASSLERITDTQYF. The CDR3 DNA follows: TGTGCCAGCAGCTTAGAGCGGATCACAGATACGCAGTATTTT. The chain uses TRBV7-2 and TRBJ2-3; maybe TRBD2 (5 bases). Trimming stripped 1 base from V and 2 bases from J, with 7 bases between. CDR3 length equals 14 residues. The germline CDR1 and CDR2 sequences are SGHTA and FQGNSA.

The chain links TRBV7-8 to TRBJ2-7; 11 bases line up with TRBD2. The V gene's germline CDR1 is SGHVS and CDR2 FQNEAQ. The CDR3 contains 16 residues. After removal of 4 bases from V and 6 bases from J, the junction contained 11 bases not matched to a gene. CDR3 DNA sequence: TGTGCCAGCAGCTCCCGACTAGCGGGACTTGCGGGCGAGCAGTACTTC. It yields the protein CASSSRLAGLAGEQYF.

This clone was observed a single time. The chain has TRBV27 and TRBJ2-1, with D possibly matching TRBD2 (7 bases). V was clipped by 6 bases and J by 6 bases, with 12 bases between them. CDR1 MNHEY and CDR2 SMNVEV come from the germline V gene (reference sequence). The CDR3 is made up of 13 amino acids. The CDR3 DNA reads TGTGCCAGCAGGCAAGGGGGGGCCAATGAGCAGTTCTTC. Its translation: CASRQGGANEQFF.

The V gene is TRBV18, the J gene TRBJ2-1; weak D call: TRBD2 (6 bases). Trimming removed 5 bases at V and 0 bases at J, with 11 bases between. CDR1 and CDR2 (germline): KGHSH, LQKENI. The CDR3 is 15 residues long. CDR3 sequence: CASSTTSSSYNEQFF. The DNA for the CDR3 is TGTGCCAGCTCAACTACTAGCAGCTCCTACAATGAGCAGTTCTTC.

This rearrangement joins TRBV4-1 to TRBJ2-1, with TRBD2 identical over 7 bases. The length of the CDR3 is 15 residues. Germline V gene lookup returns CDR1 MGHRA and CDR2 YSYEKL. Trimming took 0 bases from V and 8 from J; bases not matched to a gene: 7. The CDR3 spells CASSQDQGLIYEQFF. CDR3 nucleotides: TGCGCCAGCAGCCAAGATCAGGGACTAATATATGAGCAGTTCTTC.

J is TRBJ2-4 and V is TRBV27; 7 positions match TRBD2. The junction had 7 bases not matched to a gene; V was cut back by 5 bases and J by 12 bases. Germline V CDR1 and CDR2: MNHEY, SMNVEV (reference sequence). The CDR3 covers 12 residues. The CDR3 bases are TGTGCCAGCAGTGACTCGGGAGGAAGTCAGTACTTC. It is translated as CASSDSGGSQYF.

The chain combines TRBV9 with TRBJ1-2; unclear D gene. Per the germline V gene, CDR1 is SGDLS and CDR2 is YYNGEE. The length of the CDR3 is 13 residues. V shed 4 bases and J shed 4 bases, with 11 bases lying between them. The CDR3 here is CASSRESFYGYTF. The CDR3 DNA sequence: TGTGCCAGCAGCCGGGAGTCCTTCTATGGCTACACCTTC.

The chain carries TRBV7-6 and TRBJ2-2; no reliable D call. Trimming pared 3 bases from V and 1 base from J, leaving 9 bases between. In germline, CDR1 is SGHVS, CDR2 FNYEAQ. The CDR3 is 15 residues long. This CDR3 reads CASSFVTENTGELFF. CDR3 DNA sequence: TGTGCCAGCAGCTTTGTTACAGAGAACACCGGGGAGCTGTTTTTT.

The V call is TRBV5-1, the J call TRBJ1-3; 8 bases fit TRBD1. CDR3 size: 17 residues. Looked up from germline, CDR1 is SGHRS and CDR2 is YFSETQ. Trimming at V came to 0 bases and at J to 0 bases, leaving 5 bases not matched to a gene. This chain's CDR3 is CASSLAGQGFSGNTIYF. The DNA for the CDR3 is TGCGCCAGCAGCTTGGCTGGACAGGGTTTCTCTGGAAACACCATATATTTT.

This chain uses TRBV30 with TRBJ1-1; D call uncertain. There are 11 residues in the CDR3. Trimming left V 3 bases short and J 7 bases short, with 9 bases between. CDR1 GTSNPN and CDR2 SVGIG come from the germline V gene (reference sequence). CDR3 in DNA: TGTGCCTGGAGGCCGTCGGGTGAAGCTTTCTTT. It translates to CAWRPSGEAFF.

The chain combines TRBV7-9 with TRBJ2-7; tentatively, D is TRBD1 (5 bases). The V and J ends lost 5 bases and 4 bases respectively, with 21 bases between them. CDR3 length equals 16 residues. The germline gives CDR1 SEHNR, CDR2 FQNEAQ (reference sequence). The CDR3 nucleotides are TGTGCCAGCAGCGTGACAGCCCTCGGTATTGGGTACGAGCAGTACTTC. The encoded protein is CASSVTALGIGYEQYF.

This clone was seen a single time. The V and J genes are TRBV11-2 and TRBJ2-3; 8 bases align to TRBD1. The trim removed 5 bases at V and 2 bases at J, leaving 6 bases unmatched. Germline V gives CDR1 SGHAT, CDR2 FQNNGV. The CDR3 is 15 amino acids. The CDR3 reads CASSLQGENTDTQYF. CDR3 sequence (DNA): TGTGCCAGCAGCCTACAGGGGGAGAACACAGATACGCAGTATTTT.

In its sample, this clone was seen once. The CDR3 is CASSMGGVQETQYF. The CDR3 bases are TGTGCCAGTAGTATGGGGGGAGTTCAAGAGACCCAGTACTTC. The chain is built from TRBV19 and TRBJ2-5, with D tentatively TRBD2 (6 bases). Germline CDR1 is LNHDA and CDR2 is SQIVND (reference sequence). Trimming removed 3 bases at V and 2 bases at J, with 10 bases between. The CDR3 runs 14 residues.

This chain links TRBV19 with TRBJ1-5; possible D gene TRBD1, 5 bases. V lost 2 bases, J lost 6 bases, and 14 bases lay in between. This CDR3 is built from 15 residues. From germline, CDR1 is LNHDA and CDR2 SQIVND (reference sequence). CDR3 region: CASSITGEGGQPQHF. The CDR3 bases are TGTGCCAGTAGTATAACGGGGGAGGGAGGTCAGCCCCAGCATTTT.

The V call is TRBV11-2, the J call TRBJ2-6; 7 bases line up with TRBD2. This CDR3 contains 16 residues. Germline CDR1 and CDR2: SGHAT and FQNNGV. V lost 5 bases to trimming and J lost 0 bases; unmatched junction nucleotides: 4. Here the CDR3 reads CASSRGSLSGANVLTF. CDR3 nucleotide sequence: TGTGCCAGCAGCCGCGGGAGCCTCTCTGGGGCCAACGTCCTGACTTTC.

The chain uses TRBV29-1 and TRBJ2-1, with D tentatively TRBD2 (6 bases). Germline loops: CDR1 SQVTM, CDR2 ANQGSEA. V shed 1 base and J shed 11 bases, with 15 bases lying between them. CDR3 length: 13 amino acids. Here the CDR3 reads CSVEVGAGGKQFF. CDR3 bases: TGCAGCGTTGAAGTCGGCGCCGGAGGGAAGCAGTTCTTC.

The V gene is TRBV30, the J gene TRBJ2-2, with 8 nucleotides matching TRBD2. CDR1 GTSNPN and CDR2 SVGIG come from the germline V gene (reference sequence). CDR3 size: 15 residues. Trimming took 8 bases from V and 0 from J; bases not matched to a gene: 8. Here the CDR3 DNA reads TGTGCCGGGCGGGGGGATATCGCGAACACCGGGGAGCTGTTTTTT. This codes for CAGRGDIANTGELFF. Based on the CDR3 plus reference TRBV30 and TRBJ2-2, the full variable domain is SQTIHQWPATLVQPVGSPLSLECTVEGTSNPNLYWYRQAAGRGLQLLFYSVGIGQISSEVPQNLSASRPQDRQFILSSKKLLLSDSGFYLCAGRGDIANTGELFFGEGSRLTVL.

This chain joins TRBV6-4 and TRBJ1-4; the D is unclear. The CDR3 loop spans 14 amino acids. CDR1 and CDR2 from the germline V gene are MRHNA and SNTAGT. Trimming stripped 3 bases from V and 5 bases from J, with 10 bases between. DNA for the CDR3: TGTGCCAGCAGTGATACCAGTTTGAATGAAAAACTGTTTTTT. This sequence encodes CASSDTSLNEKLFF.

The chain combines TRBV6-5 with TRBJ2-1; 12 nucleotides match TRBD2. CDR3 length equals 15 residues. In germline, CDR1 is MNHEY, CDR2 SVGAGI. V gave up 6 bases and J gave up 6 bases; unmatched junction bases: 6. CDR3 sequence (DNA): TGTGCCAGCAGAATACTAGCGGGAGGTCTCAATGAGCAGTTCTTC. Translating it yields CASRILAGGLNEQFF.

V gene TRBV28 combines with J gene TRBJ2-2, with 9 bases identical to TRBD1. From germline, CDR1 is MDHEN and CDR2 SYDVKM. The V and J ends lost 8 bases and 4 bases, in that order; junction bases with no gene match: 11. The CDR3 runs to 16 residues. Here the CDR3 reads CASLKGGQGGTGELFF. DNA of the CDR3: TGTGCCAGCCTAAAGGGGGGACAGGGCGGCACCGGGGAGCTGTTTTTT.

In its sample, this clone was seen a few times. The sample has other DNA sequences that encode this CDR3 too. The chain employs TRBV5-1 and TRBJ1-1; perhaps TRBD1 as D (6 bases). Germline CDR1 and CDR2: SGHRS and YFSETQ. Trimming took off 4 bases at V and 0 bases at J, with 13 bases between the two ends. The CDR3 runs to 15 residues. This CDR3 reads CASSAVQGMNTEAFF. The CDR3 DNA reads TGCGCCAGCAGCGCCGTACAGGGCATGAACACTGAAGCTTTCTTT.

The chain has TRBV5-1 and TRBJ2-1; 10 bases are shared with TRBD1. Germline CDR1 SGHRS, CDR2 YFSETQ. The CDR3 has 18 residues. V was clipped by 0 bases and J by 1 base; unmatched bases: 7. The CDR3 nucleotides read TGCGCCAGCAGCTTGGCCAGGGGGGGACAGGGGTCCTACAATGAGCAGTTCTTC. It translates to CASSLARGGQGSYNEQFF.

In this sample, this clone turned up once. The chain has TRBV28 and TRBJ1-6, with unresolved D. The CDR3 is 14 amino acids. Germline CDR1 reads MDHEN; CDR2 reads SYDVKM. Trimming left V 1 base short and J 7 bases short, with 8 bases between. CDR3 DNA sequence: TGTGCCAGCAGTTTATTCGTCACAAATTCACCCCTCCACTTT. Translating gives CASSLFVTNSPLHF.

This chain connects TRBV28 to TRBJ1-4, with 7 bases aligning to TRBD1. The CDR3 length is 15 residues. Germline CDR1 MDHEN, CDR2 SYDVKM. V shed 5 bases and J 2 bases; nucleotides not matched to a gene: 5. The CDR3 DNA reads as TGTGCCAGCAGTCACAGGGGCCGGACTAATGAAAAACTGTTTTTT. Translated: CASSHRGRTNEKLFF. The full variable domain, in which reference TRBV28 and TRBJ1-4 provide the parts outside the CDR3, is DVKVTQSSRYLVKRTGEKVFLECVQDMDHENMFWYRQDPGLGLRLIYFSYDVKMKEKGDIPEGYSVSREKKERFSLILESASTNQTSMYLCASSHRGRTNEKLFFGSGTQLSVL.

This clone was observed a handful of times. Different DNA sequences within this sample yield the same CDR3. The chain recombines TRBV18 with TRBJ2-5; a possible D gene is TRBD2 (6 bases). The germline V gene has CDR1 KGHSH and CDR2 LQKENI. V lost 3 bases and J 2 bases, leaving 10 bases between the germline ends. This CDR3 is 14 amino acids long. CDR3 in DNA: TGTGCCAGCTCACCCCCTAGCGTACAAGAGACCCAGTACTTC. Translated: CASSPPSVQETQYF.

The chain links TRBV4-1 to TRBJ1-2, with D perhaps matching TRBD1 (5 bases). The V end was cut by 8 bases, the J end by 5 bases, with 24 bases between. This CDR3 has 16 residues. The germline CDR1 and CDR2 sequences are MGHRA and YSYEKL. CDR3 sequence reads: CASSNPGTPTVYGYTF. The CDR3 coding sequence is TGCGCCAGCTCAAACCCCGGGACTCCTACAGTATATGGCTACACCTTC.

The chain links TRBV15 to TRBJ1-1, with D hard to call. The V gene's germline CDR1 is LNHNV and CDR2 YYDKDF (reference sequence). The V end lost 0 bases, the J end lost 1 base, and 12 bases lay between the germline ends. The CDR3 is 16 residues long. CDR3 DNA sequence: TGTGCCACCAGCAGAGATCGAGTTGCTCAGAACACTGAAGCTTTCTTT. Translated, it gives CATSRDRVAQNTEAFF.

This clone was picked up one time. V and J are TRBV19 and TRBJ2-1; D perhaps matches TRBD2 (6 bases). The V end was cut by 0 bases, the J end by 0 bases, with 12 bases between. Germline CDR1 reads LNHDA; CDR2 reads SQIVND (reference sequence). The CDR3 covers 17 residues. The DNA of the CDR3 is TGTGCCAGTAGTATAGATCTGGCGGGAAGCTCCTACAATGAGCAGTTCTTC. Translated: CASSIDLAGSSYNEQFF.